This T cell receptor beta chain was found in a study of response to subunit inactivated influenza vaccine. On this clonotype: Its antigen is currently unknown.

This CDR3 spans 17 amino acids. Trimming at V came to 3 bases and at J to 4 bases, leaving 10 bases not matched to a gene. Germline CDR1 MGHDK, CDR2 SYGVNS. TCRdb recomputed calls from the RT-PCR reads with MiXCR, one row per CDR3 protein. In the table there are fewer than 600,000 distinct CDR3 sequences, about 7.2% of which are singletons. Study-level findings and limits: Each seasonal influenza vaccination, the authors suggested, recruits few new T cells.

This receptor was identified in a man between 50 and 69 years old who received an inactivated influenza vaccine. The sequenced sample was PBMCs from blood, obtained less than 30 months after vaccination. The gene calls are TRBV25-1 and TRBJ2-2, with 8 bases fitting TRBD1. The CDR3 region is CASSDPSRTGITGELFF. The CDR3 DNA is TGTGCCAGCAGTGACCCCAGCCGGACAGGGATCACCGGGGAGCTGTTTTTT.